Below, one T cell receptor beta chain is given with its context. The antigen is unknown. This sample is part of a study of T cell responses to AZD1222 COVID-19 vaccine. Broader study findings: The donor cohort was predominantly white British with a female majority, and clonal diversity may have been underestimated.

The repertoire was sequenced with immunoSEQ multiplex PCR; TCRdb's copy has only in-frame clones and lacks some. The table has some 150,000 clones, about 81% seen once. The clonotype originates from an adult in good health. This sample comprised peripheral blood, obtained on day 0 of MenACWY control vaccination.

The DNA of the CDR3 is TGTGCCACCAGCAGCGGGTTCTCGGTCTATGGCTACACCTTC. Amino acid sequence: CATSSGFSVYGYTF. The V and J genes are TRBV15 and TRBJ1-2, with D unresolved. The V gene's germline CDR1 is LNHNV and CDR2 YYDKDF (reference sequence). V shed 3 bases and J shed 4 bases, with 12 bases lying between them. CDR3 length: 14 residues.